This record covers a single T cell receptor (beta chain). Its matching antigen is unknown. Baseline, cycle 4 day 1, and cycle 7 day 1 were the blood sampling points. Profiling relied on immunoSEQ multiplex PCR, and the TCRdb table lists in-frame clones only, not all of them. Here the sample spans 43,000 or so clones, around nine tenths being singletons. This CDR3 has 13 amino acids. V was shortened by 2 bases and J by 8 bases, with 10 bases between the two germline ends. Germline lookup yields CDR1 MGHRA and CDR2 YSYEKL. This entry is derived from a study of OX40 agonist ivuxolimab in advanced cancers. In the study overall: All patients had ivuxolimab intravenously every 2 weeks at 0.01 to 10 mg/kg. Patients assigned to dose escalation were diagnosed with hepatocellular carcinoma, melanoma, renal cell or head and neck cancer. Regarding the study as a whole: Average numbers of expanded clones were greater in CD8+ T cells than in CD4+.

The sequence came from an adult with an advanced solid tumor such as melanoma, head and neck, liver or kidney cancer. The chain uses TRBV4-1 and TRBJ2-1; no firm D call. The material was CD4+ or CD8+ T cells sorted from blood, obtained in a trial of the OX40 agonist ivuxolimab. The CDR3: CASSQRLRDEQFF. CDR3 DNA: TGCGCCAGCAGCCAAAGACTGCGCGATGAGCAGTTCTTC.